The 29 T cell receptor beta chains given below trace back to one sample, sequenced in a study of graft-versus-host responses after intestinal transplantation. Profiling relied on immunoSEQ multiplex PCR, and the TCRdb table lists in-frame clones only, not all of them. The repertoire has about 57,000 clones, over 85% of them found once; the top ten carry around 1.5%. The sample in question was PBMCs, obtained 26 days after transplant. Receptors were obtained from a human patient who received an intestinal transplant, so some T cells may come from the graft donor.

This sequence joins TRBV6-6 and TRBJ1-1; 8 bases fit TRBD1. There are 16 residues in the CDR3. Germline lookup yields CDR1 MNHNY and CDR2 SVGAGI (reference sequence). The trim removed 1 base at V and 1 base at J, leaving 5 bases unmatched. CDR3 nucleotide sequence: TGTGCCAGCAGTTACTACCAGGACAGGGCGAACACTGAAGCTTTCTTT. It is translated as CASSYYQDRANTEAFF.

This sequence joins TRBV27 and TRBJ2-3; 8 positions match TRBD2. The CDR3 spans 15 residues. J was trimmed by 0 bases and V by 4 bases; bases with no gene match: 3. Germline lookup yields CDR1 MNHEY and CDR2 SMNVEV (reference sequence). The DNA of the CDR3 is TGTGCCAGCAGTTCCCCTAGCGGGAGCACAGATACGCAGTATTTT. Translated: CASSSPSGSTDTQYF.

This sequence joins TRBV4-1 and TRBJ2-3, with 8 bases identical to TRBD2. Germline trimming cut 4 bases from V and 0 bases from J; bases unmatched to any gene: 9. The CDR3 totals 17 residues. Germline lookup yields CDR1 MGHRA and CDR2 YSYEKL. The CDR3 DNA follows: TGCGCCAGCAGCCTAAGGGGAGGCGGGGGGAGCACAGATACGCAGTATTTT. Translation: CASSLRGGGGSTDTQYF.

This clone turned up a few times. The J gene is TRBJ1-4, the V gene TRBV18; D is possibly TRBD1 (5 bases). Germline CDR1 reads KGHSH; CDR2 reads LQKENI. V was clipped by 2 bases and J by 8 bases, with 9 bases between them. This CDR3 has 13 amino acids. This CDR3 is CASSPDREEKLFF. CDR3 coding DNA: TGTGCCAGCTCACCAGACAGAGAAGAAAAACTGTTTTTT.

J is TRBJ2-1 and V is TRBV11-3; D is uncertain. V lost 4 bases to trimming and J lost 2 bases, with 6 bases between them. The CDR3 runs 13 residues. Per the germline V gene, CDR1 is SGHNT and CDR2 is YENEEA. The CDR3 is CASSSETYNEQFF. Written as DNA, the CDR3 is TGTGCCAGCAGCTCCGAGACCTACAATGAGCAGTTCTTC.

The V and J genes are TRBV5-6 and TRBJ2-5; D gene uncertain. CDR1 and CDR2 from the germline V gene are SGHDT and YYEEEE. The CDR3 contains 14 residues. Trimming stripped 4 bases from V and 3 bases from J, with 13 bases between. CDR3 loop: CASSPSSEEETQYF. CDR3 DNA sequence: TGTGCCAGCAGCCCCAGCTCAGAGGAAGAGACCCAGTACTTC.

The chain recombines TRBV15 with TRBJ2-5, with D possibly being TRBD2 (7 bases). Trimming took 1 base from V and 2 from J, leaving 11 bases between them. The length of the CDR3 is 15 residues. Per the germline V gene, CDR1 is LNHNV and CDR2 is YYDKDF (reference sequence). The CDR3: CATSRGGGFQETQYF. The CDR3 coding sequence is TGTGCCACCAGCAGAGGGGGGGGCTTTCAAGAGACCCAGTACTTC.

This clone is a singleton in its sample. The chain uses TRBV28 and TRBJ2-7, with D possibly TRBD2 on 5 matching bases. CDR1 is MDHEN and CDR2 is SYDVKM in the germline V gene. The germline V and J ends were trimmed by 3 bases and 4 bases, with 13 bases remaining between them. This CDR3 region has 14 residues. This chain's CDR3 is CASSFSGWEYEQYF. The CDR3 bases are TGTGCCAGCAGTTTTTCGGGGTGGGAGTACGAGCAGTACTTC.

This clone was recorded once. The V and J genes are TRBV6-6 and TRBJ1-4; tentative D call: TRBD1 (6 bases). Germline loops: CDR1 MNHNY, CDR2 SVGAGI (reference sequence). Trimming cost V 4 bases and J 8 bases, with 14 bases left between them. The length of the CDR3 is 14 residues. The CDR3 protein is CASSWRGGTEKLFF. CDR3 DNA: TGTGCCAGCAGTTGGAGGGGGGGTACAGAAAAACTGTTTTTT.

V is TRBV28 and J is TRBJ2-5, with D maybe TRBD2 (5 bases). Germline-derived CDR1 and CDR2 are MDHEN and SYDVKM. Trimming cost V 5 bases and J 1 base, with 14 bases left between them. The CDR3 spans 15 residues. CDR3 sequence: CASSGGLPFQETQYF. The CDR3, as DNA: TGTGCCAGCAGTGGAGGACTTCCCTTCCAAGAGACCCAGTACTTC. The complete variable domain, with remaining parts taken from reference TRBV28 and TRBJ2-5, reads DVKVTQSSRYLVKRTGEKVFLECVQDMDHENMFWYRQDPGLGLRLIYFSYDVKMKEKGDIPEGYSVSREKKERFSLILESASTNQTSMYLCASSGGLPFQETQYFGPGTRLLVL.

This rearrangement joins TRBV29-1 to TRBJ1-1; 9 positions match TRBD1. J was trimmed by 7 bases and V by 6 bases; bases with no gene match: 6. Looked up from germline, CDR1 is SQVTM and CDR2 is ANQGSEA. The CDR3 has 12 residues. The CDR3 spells CSVGTGRGEAFF. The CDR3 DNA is TGCAGCGTGGGGACAGGGAGAGGTGAAGCTTTCTTT.

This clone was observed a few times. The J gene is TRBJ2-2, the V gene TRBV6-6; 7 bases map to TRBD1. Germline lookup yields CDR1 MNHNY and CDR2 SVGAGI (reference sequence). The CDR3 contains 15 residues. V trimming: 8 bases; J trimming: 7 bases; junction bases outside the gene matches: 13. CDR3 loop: CASRLNDRVSGELFF. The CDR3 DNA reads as TGTGCCAGCCGGTTAAATGACAGGGTTAGCGGGGAGCTGTTTTTT.

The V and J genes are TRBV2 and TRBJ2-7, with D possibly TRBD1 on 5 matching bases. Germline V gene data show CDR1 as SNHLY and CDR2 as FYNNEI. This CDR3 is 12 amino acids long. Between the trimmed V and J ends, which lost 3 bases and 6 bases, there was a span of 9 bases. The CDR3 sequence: CASSDDSTEQYF. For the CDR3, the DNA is TGTGCCAGCAGTGACGACAGTACCGAGCAGTACTTC.

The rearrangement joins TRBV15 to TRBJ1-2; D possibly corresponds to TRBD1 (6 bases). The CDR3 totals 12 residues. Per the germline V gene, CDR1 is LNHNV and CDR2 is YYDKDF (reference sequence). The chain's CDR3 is CTRTLTGCGYTF. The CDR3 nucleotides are TGTACAAGAACCCTGACAGGTTGTGGCTACACCTTC.

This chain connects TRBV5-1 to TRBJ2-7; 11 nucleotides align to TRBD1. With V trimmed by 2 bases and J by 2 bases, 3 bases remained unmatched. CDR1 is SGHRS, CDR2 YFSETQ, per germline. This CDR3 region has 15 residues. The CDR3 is CASSLGTGGTYEQYV. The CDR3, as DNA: TGCGCCAGCAGCTTAGGGACAGGGGGAACCTACGAGCAGTACGTC.

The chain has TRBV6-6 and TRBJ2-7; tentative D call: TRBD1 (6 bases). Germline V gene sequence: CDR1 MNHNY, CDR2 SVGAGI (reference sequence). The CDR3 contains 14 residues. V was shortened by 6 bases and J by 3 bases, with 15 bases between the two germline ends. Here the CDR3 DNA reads TGTGCCAGCAGGTCCGGGACATCCCTCTACGAGCAGTACTTC. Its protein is CASRSGTSLYEQYF.

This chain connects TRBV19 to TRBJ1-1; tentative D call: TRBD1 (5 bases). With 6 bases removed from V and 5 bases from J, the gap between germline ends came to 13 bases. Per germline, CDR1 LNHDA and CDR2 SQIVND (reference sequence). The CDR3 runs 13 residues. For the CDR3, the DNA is TGTGCCAGTAGCCAGGGAAGGATGACTGAAGCTTTCTTT. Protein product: CASSQGRMTEAFF.

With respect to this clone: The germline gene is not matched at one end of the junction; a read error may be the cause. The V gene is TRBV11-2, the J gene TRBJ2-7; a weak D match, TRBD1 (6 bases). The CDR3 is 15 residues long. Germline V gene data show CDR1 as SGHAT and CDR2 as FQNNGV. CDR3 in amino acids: CAGSLADRISYEQYF. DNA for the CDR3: TGTGCCGGCAGCTTAGCTGACAGGATAAGCTACGAGCAGTACTTC.

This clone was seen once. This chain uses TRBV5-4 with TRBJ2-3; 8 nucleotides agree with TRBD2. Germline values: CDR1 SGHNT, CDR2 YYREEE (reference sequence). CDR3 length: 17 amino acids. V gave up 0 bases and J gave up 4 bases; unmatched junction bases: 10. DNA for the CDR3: TGTGCCAGCAGCTTGGGAGGCGCGGGGGGACGTTCAGATACGCAGTATTTT. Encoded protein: CASSLGGAGGRSDTQYF. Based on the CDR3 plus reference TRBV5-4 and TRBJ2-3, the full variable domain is ETGVTQSPTHLIKTRGQQVTLRCSSQSGHNTVSWYQQALGQGPQFIFQYYREEENGRGNFPPRFSGLQFPNYSSELNVNALELDDSALYLCASSLGGAGGRSDTQYFGPGTRLTVL.

CDR3 protein: CSVRTAGSTQYF. The CDR3 region has the DNA TGCAGCGTCCGGACGGCCGGGAGTACGCAGTATTTT. V usage is TRBV29-1 and J usage is TRBJ2-3; TRBD2 might be the D (6 bases). The V end lost 6 bases, the J end lost 8 bases, and 15 bases lay between the germline ends. Looked up from germline, CDR1 is SQVTM and CDR2 is ANQGSEA. This CDR3 has 12 amino acids.

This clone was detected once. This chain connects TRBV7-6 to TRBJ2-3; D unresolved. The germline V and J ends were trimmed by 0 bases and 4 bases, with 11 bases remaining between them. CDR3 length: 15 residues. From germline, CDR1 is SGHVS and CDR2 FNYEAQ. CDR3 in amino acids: CASSLAYGIADTQYF. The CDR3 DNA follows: TGTGCCAGCAGCTTAGCTTACGGTATTGCAGATACGCAGTATTTT.

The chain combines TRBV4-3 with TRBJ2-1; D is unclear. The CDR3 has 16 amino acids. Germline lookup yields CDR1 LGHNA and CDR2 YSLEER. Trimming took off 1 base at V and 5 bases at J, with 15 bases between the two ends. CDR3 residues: CASSQGLTTLNNEQFF. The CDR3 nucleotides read TGCGCCAGCAGCCAAGGGCTCACGACACTGAACAATGAGCAGTTCTTC.

The CDR3 nucleotides are TGTGCCAGCAGCTGGAAGTCGGGACAGGGCTATGGCTACACCTTC. As protein: CASSWKSGQGYGYTF. The chain uses TRBV5-4 and TRBJ1-2; 9 nucleotides agree with TRBD1. Germline V gene lookup returns CDR1 SGHNT and CDR2 YYREEE (reference sequence). V trimming: 3 bases; J trimming: 4 bases; junction bases outside the gene matches: 7. This CDR3 is 15 amino acids long. Filled out from reference TRBV5-4 and TRBJ1-2, the complete variable domain reads ETGVTQSPTHLIKTRGQQVTLRCSSQSGHNTVSWYQQALGQGPQFIFQYYREEENGRGNFPPRFSGLQFPNYSSELNVNALELDDSALYLCASSWKSGQGYGYTFGSGTRLTVV.

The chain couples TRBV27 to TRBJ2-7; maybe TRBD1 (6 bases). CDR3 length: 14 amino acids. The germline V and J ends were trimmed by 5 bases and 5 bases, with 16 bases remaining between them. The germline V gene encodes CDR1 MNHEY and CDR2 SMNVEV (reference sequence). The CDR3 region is CASSPTGRGHEQYF. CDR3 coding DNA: TGTGCCAGCAGTCCGACAGGCCGGGGCCACGAGCAGTACTTC.

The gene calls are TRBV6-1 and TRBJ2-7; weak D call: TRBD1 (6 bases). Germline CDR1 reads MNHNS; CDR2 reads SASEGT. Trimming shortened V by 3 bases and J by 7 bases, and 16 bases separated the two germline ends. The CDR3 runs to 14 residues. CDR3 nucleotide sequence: TGTGCCAGCAGTGAGGGCAGGGGCCTCTTAGAGCAGTACTTC. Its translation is CASSEGRGLLEQYF.

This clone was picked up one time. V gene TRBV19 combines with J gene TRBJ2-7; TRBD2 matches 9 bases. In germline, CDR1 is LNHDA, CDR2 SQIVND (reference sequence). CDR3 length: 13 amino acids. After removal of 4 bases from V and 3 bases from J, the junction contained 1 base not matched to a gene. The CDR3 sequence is CASSSGGVYEQYF. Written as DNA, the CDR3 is TGTGCCAGTAGTAGCGGGGGGGTCTACGAGCAGTACTTC.

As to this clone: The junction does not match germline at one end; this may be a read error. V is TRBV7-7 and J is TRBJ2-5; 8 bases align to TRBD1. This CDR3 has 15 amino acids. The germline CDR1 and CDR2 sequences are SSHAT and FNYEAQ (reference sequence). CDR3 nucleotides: TGTGCTAGCAGCCCGTCGGACAGGGTGTGGGAGACCCAGTACTTC. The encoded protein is CASSPSDRVWETQYF.

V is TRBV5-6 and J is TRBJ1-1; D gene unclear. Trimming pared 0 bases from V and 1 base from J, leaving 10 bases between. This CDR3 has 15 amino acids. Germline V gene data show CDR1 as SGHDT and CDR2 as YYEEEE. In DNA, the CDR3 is TGTGCCAGCAGCTTGGCGGGGTGGGGGAACACTGAAGCTTTCTTT. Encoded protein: CASSLAGWGNTEAFF.

The CDR3 nucleotides read TGTGCCAGCAGTCGCGGGACCTACGAGCAGTACTTC. This translates into CASSRGTYEQYF. The chain joins TRBV28 to TRBJ2-7, with D possibly being TRBD2 (6 bases). Germline CDR1 MDHEN, CDR2 SYDVKM. V lost 5 bases and J lost 2, with 7 bases in between. The CDR3 is made up of 12 amino acids. Using reference TRBV28 and TRBJ2-7 for the parts outside the CDR3, the full variable domain is DVKVTQSSRYLVKRTGEKVFLECVQDMDHENMFWYRQDPGLGLRLIYFSYDVKMKEKGDIPEGYSVSREKKERFSLILESASTNQTSMYLCASSRGTYEQYFGPGTRLTVT.